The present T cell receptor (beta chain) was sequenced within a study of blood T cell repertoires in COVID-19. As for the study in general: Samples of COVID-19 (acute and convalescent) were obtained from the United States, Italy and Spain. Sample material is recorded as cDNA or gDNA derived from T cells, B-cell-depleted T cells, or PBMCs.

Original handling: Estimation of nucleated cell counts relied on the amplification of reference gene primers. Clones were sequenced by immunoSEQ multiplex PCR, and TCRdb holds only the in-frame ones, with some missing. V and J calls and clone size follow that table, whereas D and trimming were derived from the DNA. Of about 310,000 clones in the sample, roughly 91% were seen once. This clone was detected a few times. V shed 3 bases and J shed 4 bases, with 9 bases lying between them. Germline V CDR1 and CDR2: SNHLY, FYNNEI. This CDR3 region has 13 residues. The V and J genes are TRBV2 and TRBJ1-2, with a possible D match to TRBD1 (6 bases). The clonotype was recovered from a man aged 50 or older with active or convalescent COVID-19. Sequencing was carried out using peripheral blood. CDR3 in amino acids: CASSEGGGYGYTF. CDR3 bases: TGTGCCAGCAGTGAGGGAGGGGGCTATGGCTACACCTTC.